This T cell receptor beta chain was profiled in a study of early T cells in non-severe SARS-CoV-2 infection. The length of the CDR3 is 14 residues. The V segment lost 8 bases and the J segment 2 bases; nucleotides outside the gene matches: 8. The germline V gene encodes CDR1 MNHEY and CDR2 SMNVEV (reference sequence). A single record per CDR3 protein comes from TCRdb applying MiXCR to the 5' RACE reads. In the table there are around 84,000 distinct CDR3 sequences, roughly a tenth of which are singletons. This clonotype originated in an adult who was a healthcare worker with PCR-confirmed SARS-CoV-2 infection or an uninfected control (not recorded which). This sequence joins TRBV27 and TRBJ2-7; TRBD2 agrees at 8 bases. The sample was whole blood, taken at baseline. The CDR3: CASSAGTSPYEQYF. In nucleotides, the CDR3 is TGTGCCAGCTCCGCCGGGACTAGTCCCTACGAGCAGTACTTC.